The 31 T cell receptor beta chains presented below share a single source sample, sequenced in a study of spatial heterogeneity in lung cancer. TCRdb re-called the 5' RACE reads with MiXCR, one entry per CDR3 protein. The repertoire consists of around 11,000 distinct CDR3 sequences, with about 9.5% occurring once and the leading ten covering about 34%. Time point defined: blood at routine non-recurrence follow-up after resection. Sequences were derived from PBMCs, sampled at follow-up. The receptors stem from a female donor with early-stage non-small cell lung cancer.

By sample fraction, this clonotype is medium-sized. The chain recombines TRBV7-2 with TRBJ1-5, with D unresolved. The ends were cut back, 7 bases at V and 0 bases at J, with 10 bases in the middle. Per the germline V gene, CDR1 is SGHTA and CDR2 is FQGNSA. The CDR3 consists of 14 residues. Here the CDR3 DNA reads TGTGCCAGCACCTCCATCAATAGCAATCAGCCCCAGCATTTT. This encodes CASTSINSNQPQHF.

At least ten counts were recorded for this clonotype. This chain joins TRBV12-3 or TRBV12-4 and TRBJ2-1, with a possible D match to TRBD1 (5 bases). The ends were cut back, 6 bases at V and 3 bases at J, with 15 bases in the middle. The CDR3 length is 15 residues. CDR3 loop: CASSQSKGDYNEQFF. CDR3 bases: TGTGCCAGCAGCCAGTCAAAAGGGGACTACAATGAGCAGTTCTTC.

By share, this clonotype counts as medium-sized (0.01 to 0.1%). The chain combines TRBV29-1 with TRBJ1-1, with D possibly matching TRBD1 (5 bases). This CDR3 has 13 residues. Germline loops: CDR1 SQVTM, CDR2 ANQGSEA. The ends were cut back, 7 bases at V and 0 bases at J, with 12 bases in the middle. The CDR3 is CSARDSLNTEAFF. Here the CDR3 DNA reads TGCAGCGCTAGGGACTCCCTGAACACTGAAGCTTTCTTT.

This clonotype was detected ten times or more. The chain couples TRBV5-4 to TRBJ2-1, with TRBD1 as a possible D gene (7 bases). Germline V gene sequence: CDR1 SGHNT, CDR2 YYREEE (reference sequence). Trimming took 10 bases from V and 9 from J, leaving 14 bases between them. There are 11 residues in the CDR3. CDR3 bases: TGTGCCTCCCGGCAGGGGGGTGAGCAGTTCTTC. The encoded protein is CASRQGGEQFF.

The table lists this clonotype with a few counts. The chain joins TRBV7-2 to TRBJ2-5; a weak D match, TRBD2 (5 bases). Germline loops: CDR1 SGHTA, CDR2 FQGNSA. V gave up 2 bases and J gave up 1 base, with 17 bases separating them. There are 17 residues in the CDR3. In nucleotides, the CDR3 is TGTGCCAGCAGCTTAAGGGAGCGTTTAACGCGCCAAGAGACCCAGTACTTC. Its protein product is CASSLRERLTRQETQYF.

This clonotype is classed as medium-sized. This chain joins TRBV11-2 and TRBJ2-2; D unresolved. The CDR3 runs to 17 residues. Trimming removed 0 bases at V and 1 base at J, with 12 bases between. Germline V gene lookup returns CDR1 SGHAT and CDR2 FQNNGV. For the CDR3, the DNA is TGTGCCAGCAGCTTAGAGATCTCTCTCCGGAACACCGGGGAGCTGTTTTTT. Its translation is CASSLEISLRNTGELFF.

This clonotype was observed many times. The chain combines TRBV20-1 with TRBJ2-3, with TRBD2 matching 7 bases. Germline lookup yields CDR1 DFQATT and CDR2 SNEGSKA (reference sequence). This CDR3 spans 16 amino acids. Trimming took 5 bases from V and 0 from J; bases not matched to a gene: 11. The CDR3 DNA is TGCAGTGCTGCCCAACGGCTAGCGGCAAGCACAGATACGCAGTATTTT. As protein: CSAAQRLAASTDTQYF.

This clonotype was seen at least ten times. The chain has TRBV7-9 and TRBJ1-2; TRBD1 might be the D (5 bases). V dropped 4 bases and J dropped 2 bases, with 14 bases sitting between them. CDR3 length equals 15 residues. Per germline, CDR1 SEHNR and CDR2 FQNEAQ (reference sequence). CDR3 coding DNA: TGTGCCAGCAGCTCCGACAGAACTTACAACTATGGCTACACCTTC. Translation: CASSSDRTYNYGYTF.

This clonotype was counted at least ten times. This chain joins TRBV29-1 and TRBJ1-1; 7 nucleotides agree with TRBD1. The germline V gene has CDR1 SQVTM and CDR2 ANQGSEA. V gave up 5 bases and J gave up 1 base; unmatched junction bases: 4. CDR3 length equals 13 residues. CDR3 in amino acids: CSVYRTGNTEAFF. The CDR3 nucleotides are TGCAGCGTTTATCGGACAGGGAACACTGAAGCTTTCTTT. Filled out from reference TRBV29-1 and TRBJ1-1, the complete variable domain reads SAVISQKPSRDICQRGTSLTIQCQVDSQVTMMFWYRQQPGQSLTLIATANQGSEATYESGFVIDKFPISRPNLTFSTLTVSNMSPEDSSIYLCSVYRTGNTEAFFGQGTRLTVV.

The CDR3 sequence: CASSLAARGATFF. In DNA form, the CDR3 reads TGCGCCAGCAGCTTGGCCGCCAGGGGAGCGACTTTCTTT. This rearrangement joins TRBV5-1 to TRBJ1-1; tentative D call: TRBD1 (6 bases). Per germline, CDR1 SGHRS and CDR2 YFSETQ. V lost 0 bases and J 12 bases, leaving 15 bases between the germline ends. This CDR3 has 13 residues.

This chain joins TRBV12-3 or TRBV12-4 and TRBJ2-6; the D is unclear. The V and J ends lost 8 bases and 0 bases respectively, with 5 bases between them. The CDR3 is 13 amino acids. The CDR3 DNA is TGTGCCAGCGCGAGCTCTGGGGCCAACGTCCTGACTTTC. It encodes CASASSGANVLTF.

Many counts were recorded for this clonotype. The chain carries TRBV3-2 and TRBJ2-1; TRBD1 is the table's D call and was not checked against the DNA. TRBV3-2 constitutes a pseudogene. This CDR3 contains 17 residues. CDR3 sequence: CASRRTKDAGRKNEQFF. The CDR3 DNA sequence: TGTGCCAGCAGAAGAACAAAGGATGCGGGACGAAAAAATGAGCAGTTCTTC.

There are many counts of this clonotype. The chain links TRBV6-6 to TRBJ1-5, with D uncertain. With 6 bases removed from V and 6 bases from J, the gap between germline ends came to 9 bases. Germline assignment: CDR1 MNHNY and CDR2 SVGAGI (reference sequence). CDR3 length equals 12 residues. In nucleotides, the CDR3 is TGTGCCAGCAGGGACTGGGGTCAGCCCCAGCATTTT. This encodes CASRDWGQPQHF.

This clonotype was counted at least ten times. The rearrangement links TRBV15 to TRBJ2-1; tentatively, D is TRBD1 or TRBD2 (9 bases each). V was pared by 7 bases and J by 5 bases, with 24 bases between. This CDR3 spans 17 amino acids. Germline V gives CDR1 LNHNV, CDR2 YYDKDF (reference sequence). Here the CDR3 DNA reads TGTGCCACCACCGGGACAGGGAGCGGGAGGCGACACAATGAGCAGTTCTTC. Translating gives CATTGTGSGRRHNEQFF.

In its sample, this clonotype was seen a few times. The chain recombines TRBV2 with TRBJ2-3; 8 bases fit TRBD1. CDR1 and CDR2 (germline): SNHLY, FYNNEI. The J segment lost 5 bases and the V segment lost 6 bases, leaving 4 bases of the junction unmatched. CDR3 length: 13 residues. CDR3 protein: CASRTGEGDTQYF. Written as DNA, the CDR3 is TGTGCCAGCAGGACAGGGGAAGGAGATACGCAGTATTTT. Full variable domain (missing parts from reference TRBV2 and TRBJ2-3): EPEVTQTPSHQVTQMGQEVILRCVPISNHLYFYWYRQILGQKVEFLVSFYNNEISEKSEIFDDQFSVERPDGSNFTLKIRSTKLEDSAMYFCASRTGEGDTQYFGPGTRLTVL.

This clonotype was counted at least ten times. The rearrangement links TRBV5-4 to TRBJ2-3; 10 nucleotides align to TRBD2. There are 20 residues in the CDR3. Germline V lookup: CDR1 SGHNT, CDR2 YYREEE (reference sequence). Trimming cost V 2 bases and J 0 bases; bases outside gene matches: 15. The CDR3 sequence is CASSLPAGTSEIASTDTQYF. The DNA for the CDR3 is TGTGCCAGCAGCTTACCCGCCGGGACTAGCGAAATTGCAAGCACAGATACGCAGTATTTT.

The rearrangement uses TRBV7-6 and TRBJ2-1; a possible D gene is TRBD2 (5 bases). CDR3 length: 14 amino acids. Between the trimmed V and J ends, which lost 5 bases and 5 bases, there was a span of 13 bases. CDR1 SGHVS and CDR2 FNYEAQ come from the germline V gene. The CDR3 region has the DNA TGTGCCAGCAGCCGAGGACGGGGAGACAATGAGCAGTTCTTC. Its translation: CASSRGRGDNEQFF.

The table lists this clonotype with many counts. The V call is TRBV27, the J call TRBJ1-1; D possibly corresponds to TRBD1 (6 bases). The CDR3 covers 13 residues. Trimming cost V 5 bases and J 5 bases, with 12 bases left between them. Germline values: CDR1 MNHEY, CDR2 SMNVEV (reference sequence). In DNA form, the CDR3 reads TGTGCCAGCAGTGTCGGGGGGCGGACTGAAGCTTTCTTT. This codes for CASSVGGRTEAFF.

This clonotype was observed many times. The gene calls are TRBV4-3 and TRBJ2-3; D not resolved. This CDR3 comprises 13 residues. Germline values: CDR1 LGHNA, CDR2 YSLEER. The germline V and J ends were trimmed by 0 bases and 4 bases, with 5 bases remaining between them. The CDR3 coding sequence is TGCGCCAGCAGCCAAGACTACTCAGATACGCAGTATTTT. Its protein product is CASSQDYSDTQYF.

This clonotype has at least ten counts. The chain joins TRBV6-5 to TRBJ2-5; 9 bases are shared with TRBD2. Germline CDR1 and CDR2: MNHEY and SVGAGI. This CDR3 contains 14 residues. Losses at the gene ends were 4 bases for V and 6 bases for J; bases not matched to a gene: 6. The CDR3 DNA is TGTGCCAGCAGTTTGGGCGGGGGGGCGAAGACCCAGTACTTC. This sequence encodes CASSLGGGAKTQYF.

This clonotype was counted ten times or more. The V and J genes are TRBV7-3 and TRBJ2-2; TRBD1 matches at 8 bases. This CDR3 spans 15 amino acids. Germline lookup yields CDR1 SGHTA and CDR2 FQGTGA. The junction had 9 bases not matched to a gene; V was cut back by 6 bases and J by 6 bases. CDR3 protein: CASRLGTGLSGELFF. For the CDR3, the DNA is TGTGCCAGCAGACTTGGGACAGGACTATCCGGGGAGCTGTTTTTT.

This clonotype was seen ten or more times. CDR3 bases: TGTGCCAGCAGTTTCCAGCTCCGGGAGCAGTACTTC. Protein product: CASSFQLREQYF. J is TRBJ2-7 and V is TRBV28; D unresolved. The germline gives CDR1 MDHEN, CDR2 SYDVKM. The V and J ends lost 3 bases and 7 bases respectively, with 10 bases between them. The CDR3 is made up of 12 amino acids.

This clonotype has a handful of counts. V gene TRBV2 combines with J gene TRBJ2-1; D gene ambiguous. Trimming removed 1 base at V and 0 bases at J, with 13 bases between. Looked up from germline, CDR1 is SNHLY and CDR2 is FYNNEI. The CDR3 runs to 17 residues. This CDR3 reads CASSEGAARSSYNEQFF. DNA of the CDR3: TGTGCCAGCAGTGAAGGGGCGGCGCGAAGCTCCTACAATGAGCAGTTCTTC.

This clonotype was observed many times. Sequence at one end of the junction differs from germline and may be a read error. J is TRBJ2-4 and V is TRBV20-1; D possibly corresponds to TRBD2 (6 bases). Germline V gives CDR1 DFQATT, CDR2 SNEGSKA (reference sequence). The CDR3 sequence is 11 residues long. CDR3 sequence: CSARDLALANF. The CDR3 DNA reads TGCAGTGCTAGAGATCTAGCGCTAGCGAACTTC.

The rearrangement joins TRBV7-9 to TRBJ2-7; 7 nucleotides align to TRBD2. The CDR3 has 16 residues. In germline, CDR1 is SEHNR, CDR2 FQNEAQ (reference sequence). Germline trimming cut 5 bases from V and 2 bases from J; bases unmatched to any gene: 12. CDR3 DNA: TGTGCCAGCAGCCCCTTCAGCGGGACCGGCCCCTACGAGCAGTACTTC. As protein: CASSPFSGTGPYEQYF.

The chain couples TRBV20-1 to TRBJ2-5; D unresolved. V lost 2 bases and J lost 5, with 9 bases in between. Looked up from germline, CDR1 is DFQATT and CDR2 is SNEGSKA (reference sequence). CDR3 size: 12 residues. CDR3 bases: TGCAGTGCTAGATTAAAAAGGGAGACCCAGTACTTC. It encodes CSARLKRETQYF.

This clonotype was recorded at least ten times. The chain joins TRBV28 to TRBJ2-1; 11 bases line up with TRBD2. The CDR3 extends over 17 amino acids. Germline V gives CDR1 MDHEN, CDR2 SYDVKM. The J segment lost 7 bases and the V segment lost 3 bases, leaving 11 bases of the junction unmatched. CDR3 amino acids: CASSFPKLAGAGNEQFF. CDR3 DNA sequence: TGTGCCAGCAGTTTCCCCAAACTAGCGGGGGCTGGTAATGAGCAGTTCTTC.

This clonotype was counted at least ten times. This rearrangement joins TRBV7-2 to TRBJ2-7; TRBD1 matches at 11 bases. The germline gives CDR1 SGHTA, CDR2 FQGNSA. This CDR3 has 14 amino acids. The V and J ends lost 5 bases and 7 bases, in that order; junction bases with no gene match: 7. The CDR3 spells CASSARTGGAEQYF. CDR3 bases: TGTGCCAGCAGCGCCCGGACAGGGGGCGCAGAGCAGTACTTC. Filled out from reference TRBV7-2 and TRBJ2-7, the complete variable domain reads GAGVSQSPSNKVTEKGKDVELRCDPISGHTALYWYRQSLGQGLEFLIYFQGNSAPDKSGLPSDRFSAERTGGSVSTLTIQRTQQEDSAVYLCASSARTGGAEQYFGPGTRLTVT.

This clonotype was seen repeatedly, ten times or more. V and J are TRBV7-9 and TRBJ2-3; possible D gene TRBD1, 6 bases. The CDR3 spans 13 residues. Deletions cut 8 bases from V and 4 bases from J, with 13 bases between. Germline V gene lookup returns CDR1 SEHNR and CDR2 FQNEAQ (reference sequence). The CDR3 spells CASGGGRADTQYF. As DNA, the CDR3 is TGTGCCAGCGGGGGCGGAAGGGCAGATACGCAGTATTTT. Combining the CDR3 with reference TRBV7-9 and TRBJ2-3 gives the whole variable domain DTGVSQNPRHKITKRGQNVTFRCDPISEHNRLYWYRQTLGQGPEFLTYFQNEAQLEKSRLLSDRFSAERPKGSFSTLEIQRTEQGDSAMYLCASGGGRADTQYFGPGTRLTVL.

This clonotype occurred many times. In DNA, the CDR3 is TGTGCCAGCAGCCCAAACAGGGGGCGGGAAGACGAGCAGTACTTC. Translation: CASSPNRGREDEQYF. J is TRBJ2-7 and V is TRBV7-8; 9 bases align to TRBD1. Per germline, CDR1 SGHVS and CDR2 FQNEAQ. After removal of 5 bases from V and 5 bases from J, the junction contained 10 bases not matched to a gene. This CDR3 spans 15 amino acids.

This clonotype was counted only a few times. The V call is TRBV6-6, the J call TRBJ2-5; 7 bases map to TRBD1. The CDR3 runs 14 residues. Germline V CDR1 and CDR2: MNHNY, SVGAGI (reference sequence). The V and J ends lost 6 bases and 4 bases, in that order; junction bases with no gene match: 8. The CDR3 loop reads CASRPGQFGETQYF. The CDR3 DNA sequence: TGTGCCAGCAGGCCGGGACAGTTCGGAGAGACCCAGTACTTC.